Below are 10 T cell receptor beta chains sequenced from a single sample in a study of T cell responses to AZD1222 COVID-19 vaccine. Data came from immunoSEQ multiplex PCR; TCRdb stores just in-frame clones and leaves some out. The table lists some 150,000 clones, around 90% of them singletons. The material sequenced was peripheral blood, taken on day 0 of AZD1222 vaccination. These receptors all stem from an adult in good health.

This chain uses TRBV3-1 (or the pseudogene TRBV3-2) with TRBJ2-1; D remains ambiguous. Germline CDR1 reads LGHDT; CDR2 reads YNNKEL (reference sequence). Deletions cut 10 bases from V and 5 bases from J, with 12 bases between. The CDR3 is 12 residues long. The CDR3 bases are TGTGCCACCACAGCCGGTGACAATGAGCAGTTCTTC. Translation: CATTAGDNEQFF.

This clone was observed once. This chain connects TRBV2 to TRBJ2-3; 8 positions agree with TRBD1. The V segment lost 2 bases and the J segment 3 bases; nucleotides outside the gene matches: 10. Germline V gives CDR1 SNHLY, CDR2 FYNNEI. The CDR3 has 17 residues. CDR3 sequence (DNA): TGTGCCAGCAGTGAACTTCTCCTCAGGACAGGGACAGATACGCAGTATTTT. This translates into CASSELLLRTGTDTQYF.

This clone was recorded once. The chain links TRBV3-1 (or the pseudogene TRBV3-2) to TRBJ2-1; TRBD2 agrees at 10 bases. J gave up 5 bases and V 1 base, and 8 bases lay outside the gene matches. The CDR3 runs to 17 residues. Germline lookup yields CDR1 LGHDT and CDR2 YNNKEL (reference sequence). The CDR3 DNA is TGTGCCAGCAGCCAAGGACGACTAGCGGGTTCTAACAATGAGCAGTTCTTC. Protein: CASSQGRLAGSNNEQFF.

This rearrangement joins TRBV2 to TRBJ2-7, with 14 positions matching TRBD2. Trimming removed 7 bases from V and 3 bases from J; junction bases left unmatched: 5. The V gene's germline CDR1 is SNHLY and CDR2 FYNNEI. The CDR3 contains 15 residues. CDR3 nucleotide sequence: TGTGCCAGCAAAGGGGGACTAGCGGGGGTCTACGAGCAGTACTTC. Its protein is CASKGGLAGVYEQYF.

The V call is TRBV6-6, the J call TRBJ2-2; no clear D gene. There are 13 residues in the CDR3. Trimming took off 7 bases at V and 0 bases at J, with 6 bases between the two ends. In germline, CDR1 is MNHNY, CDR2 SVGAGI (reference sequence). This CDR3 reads CASTLTNTGELFF. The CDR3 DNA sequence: TGTGCCAGCACTCTTACGAACACCGGGGAGCTGTTTTTT.

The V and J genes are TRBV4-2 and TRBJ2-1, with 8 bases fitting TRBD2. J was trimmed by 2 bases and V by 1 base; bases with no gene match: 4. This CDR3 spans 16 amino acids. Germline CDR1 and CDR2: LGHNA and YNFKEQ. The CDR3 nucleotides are TGTGCCAGCAGCCAAGGACTAGCGCAACCCTACAATGAGCAGTTCTTC. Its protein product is CASSQGLAQPYNEQFF.

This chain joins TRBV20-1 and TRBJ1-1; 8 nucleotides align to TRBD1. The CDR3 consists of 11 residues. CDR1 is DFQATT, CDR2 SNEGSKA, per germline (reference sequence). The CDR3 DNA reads TGCAGGGGACAGGACGGGACTGAAGCTTTCTTT. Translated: CRGQDGTEAFF.

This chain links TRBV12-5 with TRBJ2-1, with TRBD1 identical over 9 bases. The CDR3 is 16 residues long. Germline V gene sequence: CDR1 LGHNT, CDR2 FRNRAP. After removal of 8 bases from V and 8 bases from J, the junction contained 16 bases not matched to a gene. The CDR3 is CASSVRTTGGRDEQFF. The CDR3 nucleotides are TGTGCTAGTTCGGTCAGGACGACAGGGGGTCGGGATGAGCAGTTCTTC. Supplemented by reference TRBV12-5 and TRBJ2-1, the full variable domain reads DARVTQTPRHKVTEMGQEVTMRCQPILGHNTVFWYRQTMMQGLELLAYFRNRAPLDDSGMPKDRFSAEMPDATLATLKIQPSEPRDSAVYFCASSVRTTGGRDEQFFGPGTRLTVL.

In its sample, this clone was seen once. The CDR3 DNA follows: TGTGCCAGTAGTATAGCTGGAGGGGGCCATCAGCCCCAGCATTTT. This gives the protein CASSIAGGGHQPQHF. The chain carries TRBV19 and TRBJ1-5; 7 bases map to TRBD1. The junction had 5 bases not matched to a gene; V was cut back by 1 base and J by 5 bases. The CDR3 is made up of 15 amino acids. Germline V lookup: CDR1 LNHDA, CDR2 SQIVND (reference sequence). The complete variable domain, with remaining parts taken from reference TRBV19 and TRBJ1-5, reads DGGITQSPKYLFRKEGQNVTLSCEQNLNHDAMYWYRQDPGQGLRLIYYSQIVNDFQKGDIAEGYSVSREKKESFPLTVTSAQKNPTAFYLCASSIAGGGHQPQHFGDGTRLSIL.

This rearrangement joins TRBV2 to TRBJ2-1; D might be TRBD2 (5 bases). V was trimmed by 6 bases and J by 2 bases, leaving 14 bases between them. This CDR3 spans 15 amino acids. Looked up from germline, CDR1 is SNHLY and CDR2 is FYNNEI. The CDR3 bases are TGTGCCAGCAGCCGGGAAGCGGACCCCTACAATGAGCAGTTCTTC. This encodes CASSREADPYNEQFF. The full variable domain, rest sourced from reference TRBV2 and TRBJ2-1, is EPEVTQTPSHQVTQMGQEVILRCVPISNHLYFYWYRQILGQKVEFLVSFYNNEISEKSEIFDDQFSVERPDGSNFTLKIRSTKLEDSAMYFCASSREADPYNEQFFGPGTRLTVL.